This T cell receptor (beta chain) was identified during a study of T cell repertoires in cytomegalovirus infection. Study-wide background: CMV infection and matching HLA type were both indicated by public TCR beta signatures. General observations from the study: Predominance within the ex vivo response was attributable to HLA-C-restricted CMV-specific TCR beta clonotypes. Totalled public TCR beta family frequency picked out people who carried CMV plus the relevant HLA.

This clonotype was observed at least ten times. Its antigen is currently unknown. In germline, CDR1 is SGHVS, CDR2 FNYEAQ. The V end was cut by 6 bases, the J end by 0 bases, with 12 bases between. The CDR3 is 15 residues long. Using its own MiXCR run on the reads, TCRdb lists one record per CDR3 protein. The sample yields some 280,000 distinct CDR3 sequences, approximately 13% seen once. The TCR was taken from a human donor in good health (CMV status not recorded). Some clones in this sample may be carry-over from other donors' samples. V usage is TRBV7-6 and J usage is TRBJ1-3; TRBD1 is a possible D gene (6 bases). Source material: PBMCs. The CDR3 spells CASSSGQNSGNTIYF. The CDR3 coding sequence is TGTGCCAGCAGTTCTGGACAGAACTCTGGAAACACCATATATTTT.